This TCR beta chain was sequenced in a study of OX40 agonist ivuxolimab in advanced cancers. Study-level background: Ivuxolimab was an agonistic, fully human IgG2 monoclonal antibody directed against OX40 (CD134), a costimulatory receptor. Patients were allowed to have had prior anti-PD-1, anti-PD-L1 or anti-CTLA-4 therapy, and around two fifths of the dose-escalation patients had been treated with checkpoint inhibitors. Three dose-escalation patients achieved partial responses, one with hepatocellular carcinoma and two with cutaneous melanoma. A male proportion of 82.7% and a mean age of approximately 58 years, ranging from 23 to 79, were recorded for the dose-escalation cohort. Intravenous ivuxolimab was administered to patients every 2 weeks at six dose levels: 0.01, 0.1, 0.3, 1.5, 3 and 10 mg/kg. The paper covers the monotherapy dose-escalation part of the phase I ivuxolimab trial, which included N of about 51 patients. The point of sequencing TCRbeta in the periphery was to test whether ivuxolimab changed TCR sequence diversity and drove clonal T-cell expansion. Of the approximately 54 dose-escalation patients, hepatocellular carcinoma was present in roughly 19, melanoma in approximately 15, renal cell carcinoma in 9 and head and neck cancer in 9. Study-wide conclusions, independent of this receptor: Which antigens the clonally expanded peripheral T cells were specific for was not determined. In the 0.1-3.0 mg/kg groups, partial responders had among the lowest normalized peripheral clonal expansion, particularly in CD8+ T cells. After ivuxolimab, CD8+ T cells had more expanded clones than CD4+ T cells on average. At doses of 0.1 to 3.0 mg/kg, clonal expansion of both CD4+ and CD8+ blood T cells was observed from baseline to week 6. Low levels of normalized T-cell clonal expansion were also shown by some nonresponding patients.

This clone has a single count. What this receptor recognizes is not known. Base qualities were left out, and no much larger clone turns up one base away. The trial excluded patients who had a history of autoimmune disease or who were on systemic immunosuppression. In every dose cohort, peripheral blood was drawn for TCR sequencing at baseline, cycle 4 day 1, and cycle 7 day 1. The samples were drawn from a first-in-human, open-label, multicenter phase I dose-escalation trial of ivuxolimab. Adults with locally advanced or metastatic head and neck squamous cell, hepatocellular, melanoma or renal cell carcinoma were enrolled in the trial. CD4+ and CD8+ T cells were sorted separately from peripheral blood before TCR sequencing. Genomic DNA was extracted from sorted cells for sequencing of the TCRbeta CDR3 region. The immunoSEQ Assay was used to sequence the TCRbeta CDR3 regions. Here the immuneACCESS table is served through TCRdb, limited to in-frame sequences with V and J called. Missing clones are a known gap in these copies; in checked studies unresolved V genes cover under half, and the rest lacks a known reason. For this sample there are 60,000 to 70,000 clones; about 80% appear just once. The biggest ten clones account for 5.5% to 6% of the sample.

Material: CD4+ or CD8+ T cells sorted from blood, obtained in a trial of the OX40 agonist ivuxolimab. The source is an adult with an advanced solid tumor such as melanoma, head and neck, liver or kidney cancer.

The DNA sequence is given as TGTGCCATCTCAACAGGGGACGAAAACATTCAGTACTTC. The resulting protein is CAISTGDENIQYF. The chain joins TRBV10-3 to TRBJ2-4; 7 of the junction bases match TRBD1. Trimming takes 8 bases off V and 5 bases off J; junction bases not matched to a gene: 6. Including cysteine and phenylalanine, the CDR3 has 13 amino acids. Kept here is only the CDR3 DNA, which spans 39 bases and is read in frame from base 1. CDR1 and CDR2 (ENHRY, SYGVKD) derive from the germline V gene.